This TCR beta chain is drawn from a study of T-cell reconstitution after alpha-beta-depleted transplantation in children (dated by TCRdb to about 2016). Notes on the research overall: The study quantitatively tracked T-cell immune reconstitution after TCRalphabeta/CD19-depleted allogeneic hematopoietic cell transplantation in children using TCR repertoire profiling.

As to this clonotype: Its antigen target is currently unknown. Base-call qualities are not available, and no considerably larger clone is one nucleotide away.

Libraries were built with PCR. The listed sequencing device is Illumina HiSeq 2500. TCR library preparation used molecular barcoding, with unique molecular identifiers applied to normalize quantification of the TCRbeta repertoire. In-frame beta chains were kept once TCRdb had trimmed the public reads at Q25 with fastp and called clones with MiXCR. Each CDR3 protein gets just one entry, which takes the most common genes and DNA from the rows behind it. This sample is represented by hundreds of thousands of distinct CDR3 sequences; about 16% of them were singletons. 2.5% to 4% of the sample is held by the ten biggest clonotypes. CDR1 and CDR2, looked up from the germline V gene (reference sequence), are LGHDT and YNNKEL. V loses 5 bases, J loses 9 bases, and the germline ends lie 15 bases apart. From cysteine to phenylalanine, the CDR3 is 13 amino acids long. Here the CDR3 DNA is all that survives: 39 bases in frame from base 1.

This receptor was identified in a human donor who donated a stem cell graft to a child with acute lymphoblastic leukemia. The chain couples TRBV3-1 to TRBJ2-3, with TRBD2 tentatively as D gene (6 bases match). The source material was PBMCs from the stem cell graft donor, sampled from the stem cell graft. The DNA reads TGTGCCAGCAGCATGTTTGTGGAGGGCACGCAGTATTTT. Its translation reads: CASSMFVEGTQYF.